This T cell receptor beta chain was recorded in a study of cytomegalovirus exposure and HLA in healthy donors. On the study more broadly: From HLA-typed donors, an early data release held 70 million to 95 million unique TCRs.

As concerns this clone: Its matching antigen is unknown.

Notes on the study in general: Only CMV serostatus was available as immune exposure information. Within a later analysis, the majority of CMV-associated TCR beta chains appeared HLA-restricted.

Those who donated were healthy bone marrow donors. This CDR3 is 14 amino acids long. Germline V gene lookup returns CDR1 MNHNS and CDR2 SASEGT. V dropped 6 bases and J dropped 9; count of bases not matched to a gene: 8. With 60 Vbeta and 13 Jbeta primers, the PCR was carried out. Here immunoSEQ multiplex PCR was the method, and the copy in TCRdb shows in-frame clones only, minus some. The profile shows approximately 190,000 clones, around 82% of them singletons. This receptor was identified in a man in his forties or fifties in good health and CMV-seropositive. This chain connects TRBV6-1 to TRBJ2-1, with TRBD2 matching over 10 bases. Sample: PBMCs. The DNA for the CDR3 is TGTGCCAGCAGGTCTAGCGGGAGAGTCAGTGAGCAGTTCTTC. Translation gives CASRSSGRVSEQFF.